This record concerns one TCR beta chain sequence. The clone's antigen remains unknown. No base qualities exist here, and no much larger clone lies one base off it. The time point label here, explained by the study, means: baseline before first vaccination. Vaccinee samples were obtained from the UK trials COV001 and COV002, which included a single-blind randomized controlled phase 2/3 trial of AZD1222 (ChAdOx1 nCoV-19) in healthy adults. For TCRbeta chain sequencing, PBMC samples were collected from trial participants at day 0 and at day 28 after the second dose. The CDR3 regions of human TCRbeta chains were analyzed by immunosequencing. From the authors' description of their analysis: TCRs in the repertoires were compared against a reference library of SARS-CoV-2-specific TCRs that had been generated with the MIRA antigen-specificity platform. Breadth meant the fraction of unique TCRs that were SARS-CoV-2-associated, whereas depth meant the fraction of total T cells that were SARS-CoV-2-associated. Using the MIRA data, every spike-specific TCR was mapped to the spike region that the TCR reacted to and assigned to either a CD4 or a CD8 class. Log10-transformed breadth and depth values were compared by one-way ANOVA with Sidak's multiple comparisons tests. Entries here come from immuneACCESS through TCRdb and include only in-frame sequences with V and J called. Some clones fail to appear in such tables; in the studies checked, an unresolved V gene covers under half of the shortfall, and the cause of the remainder is unknown. The DNA gave D and trimming, while V, J and clone size come from that table. In this sample the table shows some 89,000 clones, around nine tenths of which occur a single time. Of the sample, approximately 3% falls within the top ten clones.

Trimming at the junction amounts to 2 bases on V and 5 bases on J, and the germline ends lie 13 bases apart. The germline V gene (reference sequence) supplies CDR1 LGHDT and CDR2 YNNKEL. The CDR3 covers 14 residues, taking in both the cysteine and the phenylalanine. The retained sequence is limited to the CDR3, 42 bases, with the frame set at the first base. The sample belongs to a study of T cell responses to AZD1222 COVID-19 vaccine (dated by TCRdb to 2020 to 2023). Notes on the research overall: AZD1222 recipients given second doses at about 4 weeks or at about 12 weeks were pooled, since spike-specific TCR depth and breadth were not found to differ between the two schedules. TCR sequencing covered fewer than 250 trial participants: about 210 given two doses of AZD1222 and approximately 25 given two doses of MenACWY control vaccine. Enrollment into the trials was organized by age into subgroups of 18-55, 56-69 and 70-plus years, and those subgroups contained roughly 140, 27 and 60 TCR-sequenced participants, respectively.

Study-wide conclusions, independent of this receptor: No day 14 peak-response samples were available, so repertoires were characterized only after the peak T cell response. Participants were mostly white British and included more females than males, and it was suggested by the authors that clonal diversity may have been underestimated. In the small 56-69-year group, the increase in depth fell short of significance, most likely because of low power. A significant rise in spike-specific TCR breadth and depth was observed after two AZD1222 doses relative to day 0 and relative to MenACWY recipients. Nearly half of unique spike-specific TCRs reportedly recognized epitopes outside regions mutated in the B.1.351 and B.1.1.7 variants. CD4 TCRs associated with the vaccine covered the entire spike protein, and the dominant responses were in regions 160-218 and 743-854. Conclusions about previously exposed vaccinees are limited because only six or seven AZD1222 recipients were SARS-CoV-2 seropositive at baseline.

Sequencing used peripheral blood, obtained on day 0 of AZD1222 vaccination. The TCR originated in an adult in good health. The chain links TRBV3-1 (or the pseudogene TRBV3-2) with TRBJ2-7; a tentative D match to TRBD2 spans 7 bases. This receptor carries the CDR3 CASSQSVRGHEQYF. In nucleotide form, the sequence is TGTGCCAGCAGCCAATCAGTGCGGGGGCACGAGCAGTACTTC.